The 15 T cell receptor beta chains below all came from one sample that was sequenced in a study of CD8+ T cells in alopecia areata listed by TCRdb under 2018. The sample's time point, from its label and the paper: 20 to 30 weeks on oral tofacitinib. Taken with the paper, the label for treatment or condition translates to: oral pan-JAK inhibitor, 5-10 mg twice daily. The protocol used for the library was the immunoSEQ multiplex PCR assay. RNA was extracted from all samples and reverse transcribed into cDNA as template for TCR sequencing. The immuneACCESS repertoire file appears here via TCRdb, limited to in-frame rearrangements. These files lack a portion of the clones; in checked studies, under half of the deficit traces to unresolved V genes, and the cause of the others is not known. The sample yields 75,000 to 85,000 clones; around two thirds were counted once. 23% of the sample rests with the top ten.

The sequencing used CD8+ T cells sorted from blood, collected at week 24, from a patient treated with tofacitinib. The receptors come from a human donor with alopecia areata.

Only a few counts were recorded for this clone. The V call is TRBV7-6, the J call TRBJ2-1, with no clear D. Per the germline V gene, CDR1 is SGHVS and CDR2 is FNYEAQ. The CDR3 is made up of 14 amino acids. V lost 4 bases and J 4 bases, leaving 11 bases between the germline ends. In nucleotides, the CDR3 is TGTGCCAGCAGCTCCCGATTAGGATACAATGAGCAGTTCTTC. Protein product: CASSSRLGYNEQFF. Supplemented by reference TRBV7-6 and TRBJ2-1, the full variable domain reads GAGVSQSPRYKVTKRGQDVALRCDPISGHVSLYWYRQALGQGPEFLTYFNYEAQQDKSGLPNDRFSAERPEGSISTLTIQRTEQRDSAMYRCASSSRLGYNEQFFGPGTRLTVL.

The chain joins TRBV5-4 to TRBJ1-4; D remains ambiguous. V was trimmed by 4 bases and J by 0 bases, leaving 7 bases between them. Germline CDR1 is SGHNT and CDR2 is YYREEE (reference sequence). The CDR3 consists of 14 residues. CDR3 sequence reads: CASSRTATNEKLFF. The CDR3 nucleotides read TGTGCCAGCAGCCGTACAGCAACTAATGAAAAACTGTTTTTT.

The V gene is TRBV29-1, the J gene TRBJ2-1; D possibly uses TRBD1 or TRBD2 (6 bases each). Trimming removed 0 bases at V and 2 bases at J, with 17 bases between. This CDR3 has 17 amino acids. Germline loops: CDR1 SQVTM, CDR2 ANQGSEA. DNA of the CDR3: TGCAGCGTTGAAGAGCAAGGGGGAGCGGGTACCTACAATGAGCAGTTCTTC. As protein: CSVEEQGGAGTYNEQFF.

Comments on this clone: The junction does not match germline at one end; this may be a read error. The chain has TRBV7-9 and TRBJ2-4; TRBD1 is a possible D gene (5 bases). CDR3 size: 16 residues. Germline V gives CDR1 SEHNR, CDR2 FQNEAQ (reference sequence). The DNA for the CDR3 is TGCGCCAGCAGCCAATCCGTGTCACCAGGGCCTCCCATTCAGTACTTC. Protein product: CASSQSVSPGPPIQYF.

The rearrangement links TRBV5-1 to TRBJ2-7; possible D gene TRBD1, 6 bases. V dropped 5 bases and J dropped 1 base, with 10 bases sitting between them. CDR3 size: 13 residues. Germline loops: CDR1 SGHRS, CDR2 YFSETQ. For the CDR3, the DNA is TGCGCCAGCAGTTTTGGGACATCCTACGAGCAGTACTTC. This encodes CASSFGTSYEQYF.

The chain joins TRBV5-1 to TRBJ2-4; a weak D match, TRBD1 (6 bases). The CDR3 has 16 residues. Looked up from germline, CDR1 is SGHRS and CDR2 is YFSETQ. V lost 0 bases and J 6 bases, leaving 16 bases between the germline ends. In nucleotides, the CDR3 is TGCGCCAGCAGCTTGGAGGTGGGGGACACCTTAAACATTCAGTACTTC. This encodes CASSLEVGDTLNIQYF.

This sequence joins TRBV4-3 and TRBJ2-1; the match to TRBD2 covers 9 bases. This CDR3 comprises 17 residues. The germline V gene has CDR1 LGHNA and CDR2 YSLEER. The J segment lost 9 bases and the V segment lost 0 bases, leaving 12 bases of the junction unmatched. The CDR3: CASSQDQVAGDGSEQFF. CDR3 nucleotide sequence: TGCGCCAGCAGCCAAGATCAAGTAGCGGGAGACGGGAGTGAGCAGTTCTTC.

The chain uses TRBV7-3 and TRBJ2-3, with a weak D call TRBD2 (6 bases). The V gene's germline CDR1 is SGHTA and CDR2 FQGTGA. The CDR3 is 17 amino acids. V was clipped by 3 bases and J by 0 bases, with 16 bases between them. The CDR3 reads CASSFTYGRGSTDTQYF. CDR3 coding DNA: TGTGCCAGCAGCTTCACCTATGGGCGGGGTAGCACAGATACGCAGTATTTT.

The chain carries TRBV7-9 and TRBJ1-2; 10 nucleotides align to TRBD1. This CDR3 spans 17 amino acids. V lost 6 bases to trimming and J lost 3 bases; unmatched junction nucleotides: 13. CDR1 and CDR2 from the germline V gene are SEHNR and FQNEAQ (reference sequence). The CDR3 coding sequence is TGTGCCAGCAGTGAGAGGGGACAGGGGACGTACTACTATGGCTACACCTTC. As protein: CASSERGQGTYYYGYTF.

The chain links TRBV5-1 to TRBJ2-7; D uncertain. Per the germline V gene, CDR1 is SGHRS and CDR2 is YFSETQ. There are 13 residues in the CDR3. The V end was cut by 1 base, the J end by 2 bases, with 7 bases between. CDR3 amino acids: CASSLSQTYEQYF. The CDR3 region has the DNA TGCGCCAGCAGCTTGAGTCAGACCTACGAGCAGTACTTC.

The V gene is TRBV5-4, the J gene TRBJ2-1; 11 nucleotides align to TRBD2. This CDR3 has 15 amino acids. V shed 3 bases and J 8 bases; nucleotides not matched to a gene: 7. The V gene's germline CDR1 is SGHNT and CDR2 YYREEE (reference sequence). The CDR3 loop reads CASSYTSGSSYEQFF. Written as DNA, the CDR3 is TGTGCCAGCAGCTACACTAGCGGGAGTAGCTATGAGCAGTTCTTC.

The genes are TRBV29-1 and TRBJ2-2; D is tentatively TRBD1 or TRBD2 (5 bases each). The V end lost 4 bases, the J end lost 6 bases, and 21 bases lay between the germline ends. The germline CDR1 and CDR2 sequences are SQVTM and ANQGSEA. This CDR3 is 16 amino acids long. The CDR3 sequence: CSVAISGLKGAGELFF. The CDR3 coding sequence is TGCAGCGTTGCAATATCGGGGCTGAAAGGCGCCGGGGAGCTGTTTTTT.

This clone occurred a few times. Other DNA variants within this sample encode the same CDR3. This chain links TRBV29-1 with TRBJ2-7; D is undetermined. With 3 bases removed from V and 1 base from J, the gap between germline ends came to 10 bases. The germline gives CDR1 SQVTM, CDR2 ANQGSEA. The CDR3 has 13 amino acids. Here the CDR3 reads CSVDGDNSYEQYF. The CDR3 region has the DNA TGCAGCGTTGATGGTGACAATTCCTACGAGCAGTACTTC.

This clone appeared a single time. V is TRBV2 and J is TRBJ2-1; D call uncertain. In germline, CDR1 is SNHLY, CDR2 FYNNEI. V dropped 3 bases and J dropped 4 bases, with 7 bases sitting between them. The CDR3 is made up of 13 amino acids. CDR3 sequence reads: CASSDSVYNEQFF. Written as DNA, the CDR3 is TGTGCCAGCAGTGATTCCGTTTACAATGAGCAGTTCTTC.

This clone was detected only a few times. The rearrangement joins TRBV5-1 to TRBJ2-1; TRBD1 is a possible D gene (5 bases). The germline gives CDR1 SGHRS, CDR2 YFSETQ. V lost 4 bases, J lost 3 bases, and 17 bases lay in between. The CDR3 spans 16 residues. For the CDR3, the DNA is TGCGCCAGCAGCCAAGATAGTGACAGCGACTACAATGAGCAGTTCTTC. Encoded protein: CASSQDSDSDYNEQFF.